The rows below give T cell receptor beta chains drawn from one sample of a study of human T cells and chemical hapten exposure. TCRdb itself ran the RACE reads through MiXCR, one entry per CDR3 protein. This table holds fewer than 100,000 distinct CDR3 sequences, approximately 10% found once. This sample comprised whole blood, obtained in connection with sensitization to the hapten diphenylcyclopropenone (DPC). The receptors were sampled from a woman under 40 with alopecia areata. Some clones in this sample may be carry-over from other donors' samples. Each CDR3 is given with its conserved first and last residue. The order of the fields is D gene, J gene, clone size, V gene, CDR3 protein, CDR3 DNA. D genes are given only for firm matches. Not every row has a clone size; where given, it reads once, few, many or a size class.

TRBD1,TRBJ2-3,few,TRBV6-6,CASSYHPGQGASDTQYF,TGTGCCAGCAGTTACCATCCGGGACAGGGGGCAAGTGATACGCAGTATTTT
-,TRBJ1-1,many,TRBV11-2,CASSGHGVATEAFF,TGTGCCAGCAGCGGACACGGCGTGGCCACTGAAGCTTTCTTT
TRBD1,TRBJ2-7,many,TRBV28,CASSFRGSEQYF,TGTGCCAGCAGTTTCAGGGGGAGCGAGCAGTACTTC
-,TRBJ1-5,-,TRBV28,CASSAGGPYSNQPQHF,TGTGCCAGTAGTGCTGGGGGCCCTTATAGCAATCAGCCCCAGCATTTT
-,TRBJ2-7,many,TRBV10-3,CAIIPGTYEQYF,TGTGCCATCATCCCGGGTACCTACGAGCAGTACTTC
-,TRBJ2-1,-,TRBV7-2,CASSSRLSTNEQFF,TGTGCCAGCAGCTCCCGGTTGTCCACCAATGAGCAGTTCTTC
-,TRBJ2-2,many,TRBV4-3,CASSQDWLRSGDTGELFF,TGCGCCAGCAGCCAAGATTGGCTGCGGTCGGGTGACACCGGGGAGCTGTTTTTT
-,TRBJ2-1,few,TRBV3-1,CASSVRQIDEQFF,TGTGCCAGCAGCGTGCGACAAATCGATGAGCAGTTCTTC
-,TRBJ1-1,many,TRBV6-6,CASSYTDSEAFF,TGTGCCAGCAGTTACACCGACAGTGAAGCTTTCTTT
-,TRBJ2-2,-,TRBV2,CASSAASRSTGELFF,TGTGCCAGCAGTGCGGCTAGTCGGAGCACCGGGGAGCTGTTTTTT
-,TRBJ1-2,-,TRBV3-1,CASSPPSYYGYTF,TGTGCCAGCAGCCCCCCATCCTACTATGGCTACACCTTC
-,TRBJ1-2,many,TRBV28,CASSPTGTSSNYGYTF,TGTGCCAGCAGTCCCACCGGGACATCTTCTAACTATGGCTACACCTTC
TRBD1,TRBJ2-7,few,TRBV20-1,CSAVSRGWSSYEQYF,TGCAGTGCTGTAAGCAGGGGGTGGAGCTCCTACGAGCAGTACTTC
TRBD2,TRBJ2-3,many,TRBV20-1,CSASSSGTTDTQYF,TGCAGTGCTAGTTCTAGCGGGACCACAGATACGCAGTATTTT
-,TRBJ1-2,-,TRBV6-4,CASTHPAHGYTF,TGTGCCAGCACCCACCCGGCACATGGCTACACCTTC
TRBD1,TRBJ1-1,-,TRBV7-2,CASSLGTGSDEAFF,TGTGCCAGCAGCTTAGGGACAGGGTCCGATGAAGCTTTCTTT
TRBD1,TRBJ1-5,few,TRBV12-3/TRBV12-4,CASSSERTGGNQPQHF,TGTGCCAGCAGTTCCGAGAGGACAGGAGGGAATCAGCCCCAGCATTTT
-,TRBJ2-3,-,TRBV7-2,CASSLGYGSTDTQYF,TGTGCCAGCAGCTTAGGCTACGGAAGCACAGATACGCAGTATTTT
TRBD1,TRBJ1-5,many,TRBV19,CASSLGTGAISNQPQHF,TGTGCCAGTAGTCTCGGGACAGGGGCGATTAGCAATCAGCCCCAGCATTTT
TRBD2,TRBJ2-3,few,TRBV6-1,CASSLAVVSTDTQYF,TGTGCCAGCAGCCTAGCGGTTGTTAGCACAGATACGCAGTATTTT
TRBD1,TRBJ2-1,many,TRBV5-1,CASREFLAGGYNEQFF,TGCGCCAGCAGAGAGTTCCTGGCAGGGGGATACAATGAGCAGTTCTTC
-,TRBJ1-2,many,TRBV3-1,CASSQSRAVYGYTF,TGTGCCAGCAGCCAGTCCCGGGCCGTCTATGGCTACACCTTC
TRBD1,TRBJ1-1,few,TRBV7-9,CASSLASGGGTEAFF,TGTGCCAGCAGCTTAGCATCAGGGGGCGGCACTGAAGCTTTCTTT
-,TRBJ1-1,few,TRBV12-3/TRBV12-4,CASSPPGKPEAFF,TGTGCCAGCAGTCCCCCGGGGAAACCTGAAGCTTTCTTT
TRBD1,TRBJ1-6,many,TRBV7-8,CASSSLWDRPNNSPLHF,TGTGCCAGCAGCTCTCTATGGGACAGACCAAATAATTCACCCCTCCACTTT
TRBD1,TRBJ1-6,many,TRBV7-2,CASSLEDRGNSPLHF,TGTGCCAGCAGCTTAGAGGACAGGGGTAATTCACCCCTCCACTTT
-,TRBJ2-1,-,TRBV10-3,CAISESIENEQFF,TGTGCCATCAGTGAGTCAATCGAAAATGAGCAGTTCTTC
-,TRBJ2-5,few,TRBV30,CASNTPPQKTQYF,TGTGCCTCCAACACCCCCCCCCAGAAGACCCAGTACTTC
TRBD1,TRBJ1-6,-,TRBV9,CASSRRDRNNSPLHF,TGTGCCAGCAGCCGACGGGACAGGAATAATTCACCCCTCCACTTT
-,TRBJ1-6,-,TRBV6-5,CASSPQSYSPLHF,TGTGCCAGCAGTCCTCAGAGTTATTCACCCCTCCACTTT
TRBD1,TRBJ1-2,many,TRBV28,CASSVEGGPLYGYTF,TGTGCCAGCAGTGTTGAAGGGGGCCCCCTCTATGGCTACACCTTC
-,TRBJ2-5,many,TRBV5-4,CASSFASEQETQYF,TGTGCCAGCAGCTTTGCGTCAGAGCAAGAGACCCAGTACTTC
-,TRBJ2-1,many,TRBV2,CASKRLVSRDEQFF,TGTGCCAGCAAAAGACTAGTGTCGAGAGATGAGCAGTTCTTC
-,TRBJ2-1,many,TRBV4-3,CASSLDRSSYNEQFF,TGCGCCAGCAGCCTGGACCGGAGCTCCTACAATGAGCAGTTCTTC
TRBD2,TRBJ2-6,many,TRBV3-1,CASSQVSSGVPSGANVLTF,TGTGCCAGCAGCCAAGTATCCAGCGGGGTTCCCTCTGGGGCCAACGTCCTGACTTTC
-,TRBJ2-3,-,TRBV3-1,CASSQESSTDTQYF,TGTGCCAGCAGCCAAGAGTCTAGCACAGATACGCAGTATTTT
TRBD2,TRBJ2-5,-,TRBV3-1,CASSPSSGGVQETQYF,TGTGCCAGCAGCCCCTCTAGCGGGGGGGTTCAAGAGACCCAGTACTTC